This TCR beta chain was documented in a study of blood T cells in healthy people across ages. Primed by a sample-barcoded 5' primer and a J-beta primer mix, a second PCR proceeded for 7 to 11 cycles. CDR3-containing paired-end reads numbering at least 2.5 million came from each sample. One entry per CDR3 protein results from TCRdb running MiXCR on the 5' RACE reads. The sample holds 1.5 million to 2 million distinct CDR3 sequences, 30% to 40% seen once. V was cut by 8 bases and J by 8 bases, with 14 bases left in between. The CDR3 runs to 12 residues. Germline values: CDR1 LGHNA, CDR2 YSLEER. This clonotype has only a few counts.

This TCR was recovered from a human donor in good health. The chain employs TRBV4-3 and TRBJ2-3, with D perhaps matching TRBD2 (6 bases). The sequenced material came from blood. As DNA, the CDR3 is TGCGCCAGCCGACTAGTAAATCTTACGCAGTATTTT. Encoded protein: CASRLVNLTQYF.